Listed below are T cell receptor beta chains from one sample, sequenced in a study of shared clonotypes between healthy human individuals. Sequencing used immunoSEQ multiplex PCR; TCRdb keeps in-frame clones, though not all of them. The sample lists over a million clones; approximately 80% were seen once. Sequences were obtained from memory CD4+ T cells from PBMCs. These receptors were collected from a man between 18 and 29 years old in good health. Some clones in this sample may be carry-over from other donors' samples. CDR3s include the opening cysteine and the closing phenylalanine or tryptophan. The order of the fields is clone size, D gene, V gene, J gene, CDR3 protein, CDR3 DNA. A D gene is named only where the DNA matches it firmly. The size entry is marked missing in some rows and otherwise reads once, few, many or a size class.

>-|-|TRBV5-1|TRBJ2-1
CASSLGAGKYNEQFF
TGCGCCAGCAGCTTGGGGGCGGGAAAATACAATGAGCAGTTCTTC
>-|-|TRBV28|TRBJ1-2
CASSLEGSYGYTF
TGTGCCAGCAGTTTAGAGGGTAGCTATGGCTACACCTTC
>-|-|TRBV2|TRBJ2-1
CASSLTFRSEQFF
TGTGCCAGCAGCCTCACGTTCCGTAGTGAGCAGTTCTTC
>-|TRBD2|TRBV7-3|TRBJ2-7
CASSLGPAGAYEQYF
TGTGCCAGCAGCTTAGGGCCAGCGGGGGCTTACGAGCAGTACTTC
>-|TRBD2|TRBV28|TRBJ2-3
CASSPLAQLLAGFTDTQYF
TGTGCCAGCAGCCCTCTAGCCCAACTCCTAGCGGGATTCACAGATACGCAGTATTTT
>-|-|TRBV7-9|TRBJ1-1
CASTIENTEAFF
TGTGCCAGCACCATTGAGAACACTGAAGCTTTCTTT
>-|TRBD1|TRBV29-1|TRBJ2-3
CSGADRGRTDTQYF
TGCAGCGGGGCGGACAGGGGCCGCACAGATACGCAGTATTTT
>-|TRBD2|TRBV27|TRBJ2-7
CASRPRTRGLLNEQYF
TGTGCCAGCAGACCTAGGACTAGGGGCCTATTAAACGAGCAGTACTTC
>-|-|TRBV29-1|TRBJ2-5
CSVDGEAETQYF
TGCAGCGTTGACGGGGAAGCGGAGACCCAGTACTTC
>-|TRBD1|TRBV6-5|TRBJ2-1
CARDQGQGAIEQFF
TGTGCCAGAGACCAGGGACAGGGGGCAATTGAGCAGTTCTTC
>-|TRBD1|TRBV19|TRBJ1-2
CASSRNRGPAEGYTF
TGTGCCAGTAGCCGAAATAGGGGGCCCGCTGAGGGCTACACCTTC
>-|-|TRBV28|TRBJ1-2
CASSRGGWRGYTF
TGTGCCAGCAGTAGGGGGGGCTGGCGTGGCTACACCTTC
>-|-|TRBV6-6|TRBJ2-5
CASSHRGPEETQYF
TGTGCCAGCAGTCACCGGGGTCCTGAAGAGACCCAGTACTTC
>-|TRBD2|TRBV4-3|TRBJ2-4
CASSQYPGTSGGLKNIQYF
TGCGCCAGCAGCCAATATCCAGGGACTAGCGGGGGTCTAAAAAACATTCAGTACTTC
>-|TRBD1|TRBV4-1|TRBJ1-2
CASSQDFETGAFYGYTF
TGCGCCAGCAGCCAAGATTTCGAGACAGGGGCCTTCTATGGCTACACCTTC
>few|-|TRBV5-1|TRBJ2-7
CASSLFYEQYF
TGCGCCAGCAGCTTGTTCTACGAGCAGTACTTC
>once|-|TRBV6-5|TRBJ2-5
CASSYGQPGETQYF
TGTGCCAGCAGTTACGGACAGCCGGGGGAGACCCAGTACTTC
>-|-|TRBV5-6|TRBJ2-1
CASSLFPGLNNEQFF
TGTGCCAGCAGCTTGTTTCCGGGACTTAACAATGAGCAGTTCTTC
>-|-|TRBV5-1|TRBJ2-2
CASSSGTPEDTGELFF
TGCGCCAGCAGCTCCGGGACACCCGAGGACACCGGGGAGCTGTTTTTT
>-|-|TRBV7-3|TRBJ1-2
CASSLSGAYGYTF
TGTGCCAGCAGCTTAAGTGGGGCCTATGGCTACACCTTC
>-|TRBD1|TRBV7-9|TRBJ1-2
CASSLEREQGWANYGYTF
TGTGCCAGCAGCTTAGAGCGGGAACAGGGGTGGGCTAACTATGGCTACACCTTC
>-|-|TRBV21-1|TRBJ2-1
CASSKSLEFLDNEQFF
TGTGCCAGCAGCAAAAGCTTGGAGTTTCTGGACAATGAGCAGTTCTTC
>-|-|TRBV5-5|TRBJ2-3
CASSPWGLPADTQYF
TGTGCCAGCAGCCCCTGGGGCCTACCGGCAGATACGCAGTATTTT
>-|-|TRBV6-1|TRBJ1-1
CASRGALNTEAFF
TGTGCCAGCAGGGGAGCACTGAACACTGAAGCTTTCTTT
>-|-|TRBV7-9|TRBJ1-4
CASSPQGGGEKLFF
TGTGCCAGCAGCCCACAGGGTGGTGGGGAAAAACTGTTTTTT
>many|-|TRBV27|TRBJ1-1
CASSLSYGGNTEAFF
TGTGCCAGCAGTTTATCATATGGGGGCAACACTGAAGCTTTCTTT
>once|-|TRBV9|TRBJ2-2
CASSVVGGNTGELFF
TGTGCCAGCAGCGTAGTAGGGGGGAACACCGGGGAGCTGTTTTTT
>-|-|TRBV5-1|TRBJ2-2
CASRGSLTGTGELFF
TGCGCCAGCAGGGGCTCCTTAACCGGGACCGGGGAGCTGTTTTTT
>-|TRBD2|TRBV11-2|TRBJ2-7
CASSLVGGGLPSYEQYF
TGTGCCAGCAGCTTAGTTGGGGGGGGACTCCCATCCTACGAGCAGTACTTC
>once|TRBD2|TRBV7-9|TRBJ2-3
CASSPRSSGETDTQYF
TGTGCCAGCAGCCCCCGGTCTAGCGGGGAAACAGATACGCAGTATTTT
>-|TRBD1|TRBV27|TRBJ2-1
CASSLPGTGPHEQFF
TGTGCCAGCAGTTTACCCGGGACAGGTCCTCATGAGCAGTTCTTC
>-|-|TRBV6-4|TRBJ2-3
CASSEGSTDTQYF
TGTGCCAGCAGTGAGGGGTCGACAGATACGCAGTATTTT
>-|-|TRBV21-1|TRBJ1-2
CAIRTRGFGYTF
TGTGCCATTCGGACTCGGGGTTTTGGCTACACCTTC
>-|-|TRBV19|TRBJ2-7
CASSIVPGRSYEQYF
TGTGCCAGTAGTATAGTACCCGGGAGATCCTACGAGCAGTACTTC
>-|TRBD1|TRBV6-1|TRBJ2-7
CASGERGQGTHEQYF
TGTGCCAGCGGAGAACGCGGACAGGGGACCCACGAGCAGTACTTC
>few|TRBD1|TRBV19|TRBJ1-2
CASSYRGIGDGYTF
TGTGCCAGTAGCTACAGGGGGATTGGCGATGGCTACACCTTC
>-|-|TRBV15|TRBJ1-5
CATSRSVGPQHF
TGTGCCACCAGCAGATCGGTAGGACCCCAGCATTTT
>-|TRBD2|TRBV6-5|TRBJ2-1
CASSYSGLAGVSEQFF
TGTGCCAGCAGTTACTCAGGACTAGCGGGAGTAAGTGAGCAGTTCTTC
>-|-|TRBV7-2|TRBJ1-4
CASSSWETTNEKLFF
TGTGCCAGCAGCTCGTGGGAGACAACTAATGAAAAACTGTTTTTT
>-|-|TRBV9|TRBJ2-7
CASSATGRAYEQYF
TGTGCCAGCAGCGCAACGGGACGGGCCTACGAGCAGTACTTC
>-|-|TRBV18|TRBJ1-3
CASSAGSLPGNTIYF
TGTGCCAGCTCAGCAGGCTCGCTCCCTGGAAACACCATATATTTT
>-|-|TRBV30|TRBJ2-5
CAWRHVGTPETQYF
TGTGCCTGGAGGCACGTCGGGACACCGGAGACCCAGTACTTC
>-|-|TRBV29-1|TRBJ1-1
CSGKGRVNTEAFF
TGCAGCGGGAAGGGAAGGGTAAACACTGAAGCTTTCTTT
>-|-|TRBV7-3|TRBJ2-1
CASSLTGSRGDEQFF
TGTGCCAGCAGCTTAACGGGTTCCAGGGGCGATGAGCAGTTCTTC
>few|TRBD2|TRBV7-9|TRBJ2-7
CASTPGLAGGISYEQYF
TGTGCCAGTACACCGGGACTAGCGGGAGGAATTTCCTACGAGCAGTACTTC
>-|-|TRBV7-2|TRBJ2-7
CASSPQRRSSYEQYF
TGTGCCAGCAGCCCCCAGCGGAGGAGCTCCTACGAGCAGTACTTC